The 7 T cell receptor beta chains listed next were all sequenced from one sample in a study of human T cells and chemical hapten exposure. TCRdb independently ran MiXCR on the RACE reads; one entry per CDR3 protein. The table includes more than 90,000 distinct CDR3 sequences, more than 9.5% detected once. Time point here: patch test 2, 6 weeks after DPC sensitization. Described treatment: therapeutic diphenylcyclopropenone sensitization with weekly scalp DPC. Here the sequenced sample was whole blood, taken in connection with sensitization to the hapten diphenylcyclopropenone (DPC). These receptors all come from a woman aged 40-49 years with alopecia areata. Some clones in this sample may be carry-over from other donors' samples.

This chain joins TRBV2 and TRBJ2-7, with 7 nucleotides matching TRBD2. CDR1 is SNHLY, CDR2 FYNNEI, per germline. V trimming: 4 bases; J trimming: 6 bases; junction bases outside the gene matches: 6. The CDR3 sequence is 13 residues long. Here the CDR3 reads CASSAGLSPEQYF. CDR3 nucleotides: TGTGCCAGCAGTGCGGGACTATCTCCCGAGCAGTACTTC.

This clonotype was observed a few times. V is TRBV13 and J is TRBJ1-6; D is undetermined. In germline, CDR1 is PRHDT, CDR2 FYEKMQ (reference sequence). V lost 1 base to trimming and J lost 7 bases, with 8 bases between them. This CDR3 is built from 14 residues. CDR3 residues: CASSLATENSPLHF. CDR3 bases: TGTGCCAGCAGCTTAGCCACGGAGAATTCACCCCTCCACTTT.

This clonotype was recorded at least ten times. The CDR3 DNA is TGTGCCATCAGTGACGGAAACACCATATATTTT. It translates to CAISDGNTIYF. The chain recombines TRBV10-3 with TRBJ1-3; D not certain. Trimming left V 3 bases short and J 4 bases short, with 1 base between. CDR1 is ENHRY, CDR2 SYGVKD, per germline. There are 11 residues in the CDR3.

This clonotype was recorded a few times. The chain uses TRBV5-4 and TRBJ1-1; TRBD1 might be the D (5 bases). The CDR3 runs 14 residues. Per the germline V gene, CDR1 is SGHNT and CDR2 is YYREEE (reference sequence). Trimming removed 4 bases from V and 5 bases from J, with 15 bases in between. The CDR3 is CASSSPGLRTEAFF. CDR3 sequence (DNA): TGTGCCAGCAGCAGCCCAGGGCTGCGGACTGAAGCTTTCTTT.

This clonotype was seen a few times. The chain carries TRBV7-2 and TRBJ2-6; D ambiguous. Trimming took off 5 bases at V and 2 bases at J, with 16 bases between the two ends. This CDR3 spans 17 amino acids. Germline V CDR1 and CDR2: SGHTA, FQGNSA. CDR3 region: CASSPSPTGAGANVLTF. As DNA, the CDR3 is TGTGCCAGCAGCCCCTCTCCGACTGGCGCTGGGGCCAACGTCCTGACTTTC.

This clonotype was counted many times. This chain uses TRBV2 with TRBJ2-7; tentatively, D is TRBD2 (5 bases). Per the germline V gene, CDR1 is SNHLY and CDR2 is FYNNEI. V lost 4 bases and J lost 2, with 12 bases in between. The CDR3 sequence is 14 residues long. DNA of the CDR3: TGTGCCAGCAGTGCCCGGACTCGAACCTACGAGCAGTACTTC. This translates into CASSARTRTYEQYF.

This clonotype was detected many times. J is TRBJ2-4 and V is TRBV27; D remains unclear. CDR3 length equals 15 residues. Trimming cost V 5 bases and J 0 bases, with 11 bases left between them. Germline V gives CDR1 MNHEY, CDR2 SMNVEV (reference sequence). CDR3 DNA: TGTGCCAGCAGTACCACTACCCTAGCCAAAAACATTCAGTACTTC. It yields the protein CASSTTTLAKNIQYF.